This T cell receptor beta chain was identified in a study of early T cells in non-severe SARS-CoV-2 infection. Turning to the study itself: Sequencing of bulk RNA from unsorted whole blood was done, without chain pairing.

At least ten counts were recorded for this clonotype. The CDR3 sequence is 13 residues long. V gave up 3 bases and J gave up 6 bases, with 9 bases separating them. The germline CDR1 and CDR2 sequences are MNHEY and SMNVEV (reference sequence). Using its own MiXCR run on the 5' RACE reads, TCRdb lists one record per CDR3 protein. The table includes about 33,000 distinct CDR3 sequences, about 5% detected once. The chain carries TRBV27 and TRBJ2-1, with D perhaps TRBD2 (6 bases). The receptor's source is an adult who was a healthcare worker with PCR-confirmed SARS-CoV-2 infection or an uninfected control (not recorded which). The sample comprised whole blood. The CDR3 sequence: CASSLGGFNEQFF. CDR3 nucleotide sequence: TGTGCCAGCAGTTTGGGGGGTTTCAATGAGCAGTTCTTC.